This TCR beta chain stems from a study of blood T cells in healthy people across ages. Study results and caveats: Unsorted PBMCs blocked a conclusive comparison of naive and antigen-experienced cells. Per million T cells, TCR beta diversity dropped roughly linearly as age increased.

Turning to this clonotype: Antigen unknown.

Germline V gives CDR1 LGHDT, CDR2 YNNKEL (reference sequence). V lost 3 bases and J lost 3; bases outside the gene matches: 6. CDR3 length equals 15 residues. The authors ran a second PCR of roughly 6 to 11 cycles using a sample-barcoded 5' primer and a J-beta primer mix. The template-switch adaptor was a 5' adaptor with 12 random nucleotides. It tagged each cDNA molecule. TCRdb re-analysed the 5' RACE reads in MiXCR, keeping a single row per CDR3 protein. The sample has about 1,500,000 distinct CDR3 sequences, around 42% seen once; the top ten hold roughly 7.9%. The chain carries TRBV3-1 and TRBJ2-7; TRBD2 aligns across 9 bases. The origin of this receptor is a woman in her late teens or twenties in good health. Sequenced: blood. CDR3 amino acids: CASSQISSGSYEQYF. In nucleotides, the CDR3 is TGTGCCAGCAGCCAGATAAGTAGCGGGAGCTACGAGCAGTACTTC.